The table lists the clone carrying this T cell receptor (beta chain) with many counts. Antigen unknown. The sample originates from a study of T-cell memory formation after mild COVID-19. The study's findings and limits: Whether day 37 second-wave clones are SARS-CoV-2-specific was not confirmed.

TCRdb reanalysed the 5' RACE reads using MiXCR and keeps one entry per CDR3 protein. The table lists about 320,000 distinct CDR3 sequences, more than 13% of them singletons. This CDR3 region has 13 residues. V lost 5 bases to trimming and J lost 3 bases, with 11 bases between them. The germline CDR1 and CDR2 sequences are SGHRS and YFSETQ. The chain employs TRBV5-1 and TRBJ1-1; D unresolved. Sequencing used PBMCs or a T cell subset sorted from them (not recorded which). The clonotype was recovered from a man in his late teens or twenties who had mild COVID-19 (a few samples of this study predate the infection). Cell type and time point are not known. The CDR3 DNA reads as TGCGCCAGCAGAAGCAGGAGGGACACTGAAGCTTTCTTT. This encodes CASRSRRDTEAFF.